Following are 13 T cell receptor beta chains from one sample sequenced in a study of blood T cells in healthy people across ages. The use of a sample-barcoded 5' primer and a J-beta primer mix characterized a second PCR of roughly 6 to 12 cycles. One entry per CDR3 protein results from TCRdb running MiXCR on the 5' RACE reads. The sample yields 1.5 million to 2 million distinct CDR3 sequences, roughly 30% seen once. Sequenced material: blood. The receptor source for this set is a woman in her twenties or thirties in good health.

There are many counts of this clonotype. V gene TRBV12-3 or TRBV12-4 combines with J gene TRBJ2-7; 9 nucleotides align to TRBD1. The CDR3 is made up of 15 amino acids. With 4 bases clipped from V and 2 bases from J, the junction kept 6 bases outside the gene matches. CDR3 protein: CASSSTGTGTYEQYF. The DNA for the CDR3 is TGTGCCAGCAGTTCGACCGGGACAGGGACCTACGAGCAGTACTTC.

This clonotype was seen at least ten times. The chain recombines TRBV7-2 with TRBJ2-7, with 8 bases matching TRBD2. The germline CDR1 and CDR2 sequences are SGHTA and FQGNSA. V lost 5 bases and J lost 0; bases outside the gene matches: 15. CDR3 size: 18 residues. CDR3 protein: CASSREGRAGVSSYEQYF. The CDR3 DNA is TGTGCCAGCAGCCGAGAAGGCCGAGCGGGGGTAAGCTCCTACGAGCAGTACTTC.

This clonotype has only a few counts. The J gene is TRBJ1-2, the V gene TRBV5-1; 8 positions match TRBD1. V shed 4 bases and J 8 bases; nucleotides not matched to a gene: 10. Germline V CDR1 and CDR2: SGHRS, YFSETQ. The CDR3 is 14 amino acids. CDR3 in amino acids: CASSLGQGPRGYTF. The CDR3 bases are TGCGCCAGCAGCCTCGGACAGGGACCGCGCGGCTACACCTTC.

In its sample, this clonotype was seen many times. The rearrangement links TRBV10-2 to TRBJ2-3, with D hard to call. Trimming cost V 4 bases and J 2 bases, with 13 bases left between them. CDR1 is WSHSY, CDR2 SAAADI, per germline. The CDR3 covers 15 residues. The DNA for the CDR3 is TGCGCCAGCAGTGGGACCGGTTTCGACACAGATACGCAGTATTTT. Translating gives CASSGTGFDTDTQYF.

This clonotype was found once. J is TRBJ2-2 and V is TRBV4-2; 7 bases map to TRBD1. CDR3 length equals 15 residues. The germline V gene encodes CDR1 LGHNA and CDR2 YNFKEQ. The J segment lost 2 bases and the V segment lost 5 bases, leaving 5 bases of the junction unmatched. In DNA, the CDR3 is TGTGCCAGCAGCTGGGACAGTCCCAACACCGGGGAGCTGTTTTTT. This sequence encodes CASSWDSPNTGELFF.

DNA for the CDR3: TGTGCCAGCTCCGCGCAGCAGGGACTTACCGTTGCCCAGCATTTT. Its protein product is CASSAQQGLTVAQHF. This sequence joins TRBV6-1 and TRBJ1-5; the D gene is possibly TRBD1 (5 bases). The CDR3 totals 15 residues. V was trimmed by 8 bases and J by 11 bases, leaving 25 bases between them. Per the germline V gene, CDR1 is MNHNS and CDR2 is SASEGT.

The chain employs TRBV20-1 and TRBJ2-7; D unclear. The germline V gene encodes CDR1 DFQATT and CDR2 SNEGSKA (reference sequence). The CDR3 contains 12 residues. CDR3 coding DNA: TGCGGGGTTGGCCCCGCCGCCTACGAGCAGTACTTC. Translation gives CGVGPAAYEQYF.

The chain links TRBV7-9 to TRBJ1-1; TRBD1 matches 8 bases. The trim removed 5 bases at V and 4 bases at J, leaving 6 bases unmatched. The CDR3 runs to 14 residues. Germline-derived CDR1 and CDR2 are SEHNR and FQNEAQ (reference sequence). CDR3 in DNA: TGTGCCAGCAGCCCGGACAGGGTGGGCACTGAAGCTTTCTTT. Amino acids: CASSPDRVGTEAFF.

This clonotype was seen only a few times. The chain uses TRBV6-5 and TRBJ2-2; the D is unclear. CDR3 length: 16 amino acids. The ends were cut back, 0 bases at V and 6 bases at J, with 14 bases in the middle. CDR1 is MNHEY, CDR2 SVGAGI, per germline. CDR3 DNA: TGTGCCAGCAGTTACTCGATACCGAATCCACCCGGGGAGCTGTTTTTT. As protein: CASSYSIPNPPGELFF.

This clonotype was observed at least ten times. The chain links TRBV7-2 to TRBJ1-6; TRBD1 is a possible D gene (5 bases). CDR1 and CDR2 (germline): SGHTA, FQGNSA. The V end was cut by 6 bases, the J end by 7 bases, with 19 bases between. The CDR3 consists of 16 residues. CDR3 amino acids: CASSTLPTVSNSPLHF. The CDR3 DNA follows: TGTGCCAGCAGTACCCTACCGACAGTGTCAAATTCACCCCTCCACTTT.

This clonotype was observed a handful of times. CDR3 in DNA: TGTGCCAGCAGTTACTCGAACAGGGCAGGCCGAGGGTCACCCCTCCACTTT. It specifies CASSYSNRAGRGSPLHF. V gene TRBV6-5 combines with J gene TRBJ1-6, with D perhaps matching TRBD1 (6 bases). Deletions cut 0 bases from V and 10 bases from J, with 19 bases between. The CDR3 loop spans 17 amino acids. Germline assignment: CDR1 MNHEY and CDR2 SVGAGI.

This clonotype was counted at least ten times. The genes are TRBV7-2 and TRBJ2-7, with 8 bases that match TRBD1. V shed 2 bases, J shed 3 bases, and the junction held 9 bases outside the gene matches. The CDR3 totals 16 residues. Germline V gene sequence: CDR1 SGHTA, CDR2 FQGNSA. CDR3 sequence reads: CASSLSGTGSGYEQYF. DNA for the CDR3: TGTGCCAGCAGCTTATCAGGGACAGGCTCAGGCTACGAGCAGTACTTC.

This clonotype has a handful of counts. CDR3 residues: CASSVQTGSNYGYTF. The CDR3, as DNA: TGTGCCAGCAGCGTCCAAACAGGGAGTAACTATGGCTACACCTTC. V usage is TRBV13 and J usage is TRBJ1-2, with D possibly TRBD1 on 6 matching bases. Per the germline V gene, CDR1 is PRHDT and CDR2 is FYEKMQ (reference sequence). CDR3 length equals 15 residues. Trimming stripped 5 bases from V and 1 base from J, with 14 bases between.